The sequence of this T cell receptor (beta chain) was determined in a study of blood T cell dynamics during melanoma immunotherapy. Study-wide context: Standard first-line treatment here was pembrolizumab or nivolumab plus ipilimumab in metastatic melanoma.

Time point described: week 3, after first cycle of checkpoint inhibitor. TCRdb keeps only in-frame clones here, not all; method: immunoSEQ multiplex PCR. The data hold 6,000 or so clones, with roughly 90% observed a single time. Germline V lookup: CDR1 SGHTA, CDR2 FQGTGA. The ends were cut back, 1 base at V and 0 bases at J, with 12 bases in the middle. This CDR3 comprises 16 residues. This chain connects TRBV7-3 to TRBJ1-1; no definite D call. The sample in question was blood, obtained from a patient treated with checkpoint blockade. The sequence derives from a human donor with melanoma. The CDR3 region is CASSLKGGTMNTEAFF. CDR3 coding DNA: TGTGCCAGCAGCTTAAAAGGAGGTACAATGAACACTGAAGCTTTCTTT. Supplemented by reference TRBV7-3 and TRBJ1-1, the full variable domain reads GAGVSQTPSNKVTEKGKYVELRCDPISGHTALYWYRQSLGQGPEFLIYFQGTGAADDSGLPNDRFFAVRPEGSVSTLKIQRTERGDSAVYLCASSLKGGTMNTEAFFGQGTRLTVV.